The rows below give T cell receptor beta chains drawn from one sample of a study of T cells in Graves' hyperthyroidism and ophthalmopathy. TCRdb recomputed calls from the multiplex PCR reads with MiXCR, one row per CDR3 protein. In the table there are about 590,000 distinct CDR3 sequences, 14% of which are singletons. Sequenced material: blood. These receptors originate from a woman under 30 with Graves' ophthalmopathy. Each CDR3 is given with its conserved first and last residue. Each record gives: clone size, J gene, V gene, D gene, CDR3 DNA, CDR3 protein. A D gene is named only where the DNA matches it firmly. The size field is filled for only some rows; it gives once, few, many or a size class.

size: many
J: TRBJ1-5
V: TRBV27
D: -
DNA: -
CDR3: CASSSSPGRNRQPQHF

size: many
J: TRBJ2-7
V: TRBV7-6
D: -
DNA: TGTGCCAGCAGCTCCGGACTTCTGGGGGACTACGAGCAGTACTTC
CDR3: CASSSGLLGDYEQYF

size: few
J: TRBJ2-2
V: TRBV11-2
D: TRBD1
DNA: TGTGCCAGCAGCGCTATAACCCGGGACAGGGGGCGGGTCGGGGAGCTGTTTTTT
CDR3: CASSAITRDRGRVGELFF

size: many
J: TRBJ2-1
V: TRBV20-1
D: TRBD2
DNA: TGCAGTGCTAGAGATTTCGCGGGAGGGTACAATGAGCAGTTCTTC
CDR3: CSARDFAGGYNEQFF

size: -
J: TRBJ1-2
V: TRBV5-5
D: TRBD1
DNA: TGTGCCAGCAGCCGGACAGGGGGCGCGATGGGTGGCTACACCTTC
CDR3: CASSRTGGAMGGYTF

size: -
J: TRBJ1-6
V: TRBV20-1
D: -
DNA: TGCAGTGCTAGAGGGGACGGGGATTCACCCCTCCACTTT
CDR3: CSARGDGDSPLHF

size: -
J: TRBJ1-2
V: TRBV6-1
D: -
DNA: TGTGCCAGCAGCAAGGGGGGCGGAAACTATGGCTACACCTTC
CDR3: CASSKGGGNYGYTF

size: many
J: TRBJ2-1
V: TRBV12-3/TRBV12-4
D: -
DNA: TGTGCCAGCAGTTTAGCTCCAGTCTCCTACAATGAGCAGTTCTTC
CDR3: CASSLAPVSYNEQFF

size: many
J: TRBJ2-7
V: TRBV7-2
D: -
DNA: TGTGCCAGCAGCCCCGCGAGATGGGGCTACGAGCAGTACTTC
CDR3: CASSPARWGYEQYF

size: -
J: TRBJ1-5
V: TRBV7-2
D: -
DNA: TGCGCCAGCAGCCAAGATAACAGTTATAGCAATCAGCCCCAGCATTTT
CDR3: CASSQDNSYSNQPQHF

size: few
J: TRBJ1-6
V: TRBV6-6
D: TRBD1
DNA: TGTGCCAGCAGTTACCCGACAGGGGGCTCCCTCCACTTT
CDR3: CASSYPTGGSLHF

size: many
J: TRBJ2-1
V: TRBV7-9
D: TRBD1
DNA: TGTGCCAGCAGCTTTGGGACAGGGGCTATTCTGAGCTCCTACAATGAGCAGTTCTTC
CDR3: CASSFGTGAILSSYNEQFF

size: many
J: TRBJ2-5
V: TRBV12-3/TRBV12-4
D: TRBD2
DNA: TGTGCCAGCCCCCCGGGGCTAGCGGGAGGGCCCTCAGAGACCCAGTACTTC
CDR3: CASPPGLAGGPSETQYF

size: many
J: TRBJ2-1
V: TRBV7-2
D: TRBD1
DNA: TGTGCCAGCAGCTTAGGGCGGGACAGGGGAAGTAATGAGCAGTTCTTC
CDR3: CASSLGRDRGSNEQFF

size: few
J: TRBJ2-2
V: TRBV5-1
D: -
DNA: TGCGCCAGCAGCCCGACTGGGGCCGGGGAGCTGTTTTTT
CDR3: CASSPTGAGELFF

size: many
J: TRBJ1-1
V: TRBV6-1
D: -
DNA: TGTGCCAGCAGTGATGAGAGGAACACTGAAGCTTTCTTT
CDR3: CASSDERNTEAFF

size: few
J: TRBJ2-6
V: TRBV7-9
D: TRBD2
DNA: TGTGCCAGCAGCCGCGGGAGTACTGGGGCCAACGTCCTGACTTTC
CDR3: CASSRGSTGANVLTF

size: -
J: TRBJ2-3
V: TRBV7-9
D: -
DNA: TGTGCCAGCAGCCATTGGGGCAGGGGAGGAGCAGATACGCAGTATTTT
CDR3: CASSHWGRGGADTQYF